This T cell receptor beta chain comes out of a study of cytomegalovirus exposure and HLA in healthy donors. Both 60 Vbeta primers and 13 Jbeta primers went into the PCR. Sequencing was performed with immunoSEQ multiplex PCR; in TCRdb, only in-frame clones are kept and a portion is missing. The profile shows some 180,000 clones, around 80% of them singletons. Every donor was a healthy person donating bone marrow. This clone has just one count. Antigen: not known. Findings and caveats of the study: One variant, a missense change in DCLRE1C, was linked in a later analysis to TCR beta V- and J-gene trimming. Researchers reported in a later analysis that common viral pathogens appeared linked to several top clusters. In a later analysis, DRB1 alleles had the most associated TCRs; HLA-C alleles the fewest.

CDR1 SNHLY and CDR2 FYNNEI come from the germline V gene. V was trimmed by 3 bases and J by 4 bases, leaving 10 bases between them. CDR3 length: 14 amino acids. The V gene is TRBV2, the J gene TRBJ1-5; a weak D match, TRBD1 (5 bases). Specimen: PBMCs. This sequence originates from a woman aged 55-75 years in good health and CMV-seropositive. The DNA of the CDR3 is TGTGCCAGCAGTGACAGGGTTGGAAATCAGCCCCAGCATTTT. Amino acids: CASSDRVGNQPQHF.